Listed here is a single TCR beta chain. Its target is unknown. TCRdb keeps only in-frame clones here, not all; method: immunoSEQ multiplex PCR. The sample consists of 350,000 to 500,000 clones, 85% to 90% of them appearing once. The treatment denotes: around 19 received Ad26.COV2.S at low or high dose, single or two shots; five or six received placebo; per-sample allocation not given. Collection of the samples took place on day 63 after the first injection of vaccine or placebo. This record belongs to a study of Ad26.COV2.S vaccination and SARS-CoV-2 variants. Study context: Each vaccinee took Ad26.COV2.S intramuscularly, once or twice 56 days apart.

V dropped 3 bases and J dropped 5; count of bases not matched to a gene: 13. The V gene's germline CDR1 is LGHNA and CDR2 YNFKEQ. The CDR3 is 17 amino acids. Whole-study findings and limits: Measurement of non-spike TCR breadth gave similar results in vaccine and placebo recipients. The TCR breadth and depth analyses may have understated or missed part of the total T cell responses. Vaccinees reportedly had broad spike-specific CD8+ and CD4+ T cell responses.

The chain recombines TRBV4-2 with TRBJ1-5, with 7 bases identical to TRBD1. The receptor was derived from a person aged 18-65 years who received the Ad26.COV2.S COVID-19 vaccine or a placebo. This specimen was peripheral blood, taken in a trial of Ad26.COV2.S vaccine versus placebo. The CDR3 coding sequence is TGTGCCAGCAGCCAGACAGCGGTGAGTACAGGGGATCAGCCCCAGCATTTT. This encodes CASSQTAVSTGDQPQHF.